The entry below describes one T cell receptor (beta chain). Its matching antigen is unknown. Germline-derived CDR1 and CDR2 are MNHEY and SVGAGI. Trimming took off 6 bases at V and 4 bases at J, with 18 bases between the two ends. The CDR3 has 15 residues. This specimen comes from a study of cytomegalovirus exposure and HLA in healthy donors. Study summary: An early release of data contained around 80 million unique TCRs, which came from HLA-typed donors.

The PCR had 60 Vbeta and 13 Jbeta primers. Some clones are missing from TCRdb's copy, which holds only in-frame ones; the method was immunoSEQ multiplex PCR. The sample has just over 150,000 clones; about 86% are singletons. Study conclusions and caveats: There were under 200 TCR beta chains listed as cytomegalovirus-associated. Relative to the roughly 700-donor mean, N-insertions were reportedly fewer in an Asian-associated ancestry cluster in a later analysis. Later analysis showed TCR association rates varying by HLA locus, highest for DRB1 and lowest for HLA-C.

This chain connects TRBV6-5 to TRBJ1-2; a weak D match, TRBD1 (6 bases). What was sequenced was PBMCs. This clonotype was sampled from a woman younger than 35 in good health and CMV-seronegative. CDR3 protein: CASRALDSETYGYTF. In nucleotides, the CDR3 is TGTGCCAGCAGGGCTTTGGACAGCGAGACCTATGGCTACACCTTC.